The clone carrying this TCR beta chain has only a few counts. The data derive from a study of response to subunit inactivated influenza vaccine. Using its own MiXCR run on the RT-PCR reads, TCRdb lists one record per CDR3 protein. The sample has 500,000 to 700,000 distinct CDR3 sequences, roughly 25% seen once. The V and J ends lost 0 bases and 7 bases respectively, with 20 bases between them. The CDR3 length is 17 residues. In germline, CDR1 is KGHSH, CDR2 LQKENI. The same sample was also used in a study of T cells expressing NK-cell markers. Turning to that study: The TCR beta cDNA came from 5'RACE template switching with UMIs. Of eight sequenced donors, seven were HCMV-seropositive and one HCMV-seronegative.

This TCR derives from a man aged 50 to 60 who received an inactivated influenza vaccine. Material: CD4+ T cells sorted from PBMCs, obtained approximately 12 days after vaccination. The chain combines TRBV18 with TRBJ2-3, with D tentatively TRBD1 or TRBD2 (6 bases each). For the CDR3, the DNA is TGTGCCAGCTCACCACCATCGGGGGCCCATGGGGGATATACGCAGTATTTT. This encodes CASSPPSGAHGGYTQYF.